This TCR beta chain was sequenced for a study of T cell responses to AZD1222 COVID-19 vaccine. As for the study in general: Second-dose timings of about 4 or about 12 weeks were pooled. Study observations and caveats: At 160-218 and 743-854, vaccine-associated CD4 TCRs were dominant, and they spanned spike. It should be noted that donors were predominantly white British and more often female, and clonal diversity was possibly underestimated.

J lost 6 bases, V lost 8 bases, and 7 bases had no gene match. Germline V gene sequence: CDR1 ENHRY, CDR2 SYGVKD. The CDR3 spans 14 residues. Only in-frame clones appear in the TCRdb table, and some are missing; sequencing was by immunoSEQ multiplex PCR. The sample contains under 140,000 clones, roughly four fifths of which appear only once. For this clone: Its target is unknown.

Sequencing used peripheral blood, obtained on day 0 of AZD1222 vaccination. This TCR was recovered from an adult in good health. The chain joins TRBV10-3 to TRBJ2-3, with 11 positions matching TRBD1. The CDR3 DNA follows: TGTGCCATCTTAGGACAGGGGGCTATGGATACGCAGTATTTT. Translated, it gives CAILGQGAMDTQYF.